This TCR beta chain comes out of a study of low-dose radiotherapy and immunotherapy resistance in tumors. Turning to the study itself: Cohort 1 got 0.5 Gy per fraction every 2 weeks, 6.5 Gy in total. Participants were given intravenous cyclophosphamide 200 mg/m2 every two weeks, one day before radiation and immunotherapy.

Both TCRalpha and TCRbeta chains were reverse transcribed with V-gene-specific primers. TCRs were amplified for approximately 21 PCR cycles with a constant-region primer and V-primer adapter. TCRdb reprocessed the reads with MiXCR, giving one entry per CDR3 protein. The sample lists some 60,000 distinct CDR3 sequences, about 26% occurring once. Indicated time point: before trial treatment. This clonotype was counted at least ten times. The CDR3 contains 15 residues. With 5 bases clipped from V and 11 bases from J, the junction kept 15 bases outside the gene matches. CDR1 and CDR2 from the germline V gene are LNHDA and SQIVND (reference sequence).

This TCR was recovered from a male donor with rectosigmoid adenocarcinoma. The rearrangement joins TRBV19 to TRBJ2-3; TRBD2 matches at 8 bases. Sequenced material: PBMCs, taken before treatment. The DNA of the CDR3 is TGTGCCAGTAGTCGGACGGGAGGGCTCTTTGGGCTGCAGTATTTT. Encoded protein: CASSRTGGLFGLQYF.